This T cell receptor beta chain was captured in a study of T cells in Graves' hyperthyroidism and ophthalmopathy. In this sample, this clonotype turned up many times. Germline loops: CDR1 DFQATT, CDR2 SNEGSKA (reference sequence). Trimming stripped 3 bases from V and 9 bases from J, with 21 bases between. The CDR3 runs 15 residues. From RNA transcripts, TCR beta CDR3 regions were amplified. A first-round RT-PCR of the TCR CDR3 used the HTBI primer set. TCRdb fed the multiplex PCR reads into MiXCR, producing one record per CDR3 protein. The repertoire holds fewer than 750,000 distinct CDR3 sequences, with roughly 14% as singletons.

The sequenced sample consisted of blood. This sequence was found in a woman aged 40 to 49 with Graves' ophthalmopathy. V and J are TRBV20-1 and TRBJ1-5, with TRBD1 as a possible D gene (5 bases). The CDR3 loop reads CSASEVEGIGRPQHF. DNA for the CDR3: TGCAGTGCTAGTGAGGTGGAGGGGATCGGCCGGCCCCAGCATTTT.